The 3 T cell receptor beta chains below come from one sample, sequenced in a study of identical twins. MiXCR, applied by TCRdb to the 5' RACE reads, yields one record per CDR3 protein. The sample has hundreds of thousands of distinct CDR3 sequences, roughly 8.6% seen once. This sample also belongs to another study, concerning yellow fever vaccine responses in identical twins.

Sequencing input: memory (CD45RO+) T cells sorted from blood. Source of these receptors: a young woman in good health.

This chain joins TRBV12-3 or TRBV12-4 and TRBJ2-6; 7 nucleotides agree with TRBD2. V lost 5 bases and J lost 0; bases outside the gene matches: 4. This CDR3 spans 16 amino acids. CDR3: CASSGGGVSGANVLTF. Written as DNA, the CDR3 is TGTGCCAGCAGTGGGGGAGGGGTCTCTGGGGCCAACGTCCTGACTTTC.

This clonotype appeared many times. CDR3 sequence reads: CASSYRDGNTGELFF. CDR3 coding DNA: TGTGCCAGCAGTTACCGGGACGGGAACACCGGGGAGCTGTTTTTT. This rearrangement joins TRBV6-5 to TRBJ2-2; either TRBD1 or TRBD2 may fit D (5 bases each). This CDR3 is 15 amino acids long. V dropped 2 bases and J dropped 1 base, with 8 bases sitting between them. From germline, CDR1 is MNHEY and CDR2 SVGAGI.

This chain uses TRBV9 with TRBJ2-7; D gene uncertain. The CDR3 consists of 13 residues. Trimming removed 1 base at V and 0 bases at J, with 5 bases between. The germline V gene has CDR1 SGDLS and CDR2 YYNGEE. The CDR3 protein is CASSVSPSYEQYF. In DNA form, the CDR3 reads TGTGCCAGCAGCGTATCCCCCTCCTACGAGCAGTACTTC.